A selection of T cell receptor beta chains follows, all from one sample in a study of control samples from healthy donors and cancer patients. Sequencing used immunoSEQ multiplex PCR; TCRdb keeps in-frame clones, though not all of them. In the table there are more than 25,000 clones, approximately 94% of which are singletons. Sequenced material: blood. The receptor source for this set is a man in his sixties in good health. The CDR3 runs from the conserved cysteine through the conserved F or W. Each record gives: clone size, V gene, D gene, J gene, CDR3 protein, CDR3 DNA. A D gene is named only where the DNA matches it firmly. Clone size is stated in some rows and not others, as once, few, many or a class when expanded.

abundance: once
v_gene: TRBV7-2
d_gene: .
j_gene: TRBJ2-5
CDR3aa: CASSLGAQTQYF
CDR3nt: TGTGCCAGCAGCTTGGGGGCTCAGACCCAGTACTTC

abundance: .
v_gene: TRBV4-2
d_gene: .
j_gene: TRBJ2-7
CDR3aa: CASSLDVAQGEREQYF
CDR3nt: TGTGCCAGCAGCTTAGATGTCGCCCAGGGTGAACGCGAGCAGTACTTC

abundance: once
v_gene: TRBV25-1
d_gene: .
j_gene: TRBJ1-1
CDR3aa: CASREQGSAFF
CDR3nt: TGTGCCAGCAGGGAACAGGGTTCAGCTTTCTTT

abundance: .
v_gene: TRBV7-2
d_gene: TRBD1
j_gene: TRBJ1-1
CDR3aa: CASSKGDRGWVNTEAFF
CDR3nt: TGTGCCAGCAGCAAAGGGGACAGGGGGTGGGTGAACACTGAAGCTTTCTTT

abundance: .
v_gene: TRBV5-4
d_gene: .
j_gene: TRBJ2-2
CDR3aa: CASSLQGPNTGELFF
CDR3nt: TGTGCCAGCAGCTTGCAGGGTCCGAACACCGGGGAGCTGTTTTTT

abundance: .
v_gene: TRBV18
d_gene: .
j_gene: TRBJ1-2
CDR3aa: CASSPEGRVINYGYTF
CDR3nt: TGTGCCAGCTCACCCGAAGGCAGGGTGATTAACTATGGCTACACCTTC

abundance: .
v_gene: TRBV7-2
d_gene: TRBD1
j_gene: TRBJ1-5
CDR3aa: CASSFGTGGNQPQHF
CDR3nt: TGTGCCAGCAGCTTTGGGACAGGGGGCAATCAGCCCCAGCATTTT

abundance: .
v_gene: TRBV7-9
d_gene: TRBD2
j_gene: TRBJ2-7
CDR3aa: CASSLASGGYSYEQYF
CDR3nt: TGTGCCAGCAGCTTAGCCAGCGGGGGATACTCCTACGAGCAGTACTTC

abundance: .
v_gene: TRBV11-3
d_gene: .
j_gene: TRBJ1-1
CDR3aa: CASSLSVNTEAFF
CDR3nt: TGTGCCAGCAGCTTGTCGGTGAACACTGAAGCTTTCTTT

abundance: .
v_gene: TRBV6-5
d_gene: TRBD1
j_gene: TRBJ1-1
CDR3aa: CASRSAGGNTEAFF
CDR3nt: TGTGCCAGCAGATCCGCAGGGGGAAACACTGAAGCTTTCTTT

abundance: .
v_gene: TRBV7-7
d_gene: TRBD2
j_gene: TRBJ2-3
CDR3aa: CASSTGLAVTDTQYF
CDR3nt: TGTGCCAGCAGCACCGGACTAGCCGTCACAGATACGCAGTATTTT

abundance: .
v_gene: TRBV24-1
d_gene: .
j_gene: TRBJ1-3
CDR3aa: CATSDLSGGRFRNTIYF
CDR3nt: TGTGCCACCAGTGATTTGTCCGGGGGTCGCTTCCGAAACACCATATATTTT

abundance: .
v_gene: TRBV13
d_gene: .
j_gene: TRBJ2-2
CDR3aa: CASSLFTSTSSAGELFF
CDR3nt: TGTGCCAGCAGCTTATTTACGTCCACATCTTCGGCCGGGGAGCTGTTTTTT

abundance: .
v_gene: TRBV7-2
d_gene: .
j_gene: TRBJ1-4
CDR3aa: CASSLSVSTEKLFF
CDR3nt: TGTGCCAGCAGCTTAAGCGTATCCACTGAAAAACTGTTTTTT

abundance: .
v_gene: TRBV20-1
d_gene: .
j_gene: TRBJ1-1
CDR3aa: CSASGPSTEAFF
CDR3nt: TGCAGTGCTAGTGGCCCCTCCACTGAAGCTTTCTTT

abundance: few
v_gene: TRBV5-8
d_gene: .
j_gene: TRBJ1-5
CDR3aa: CASSRGRLRNQPQHF
CDR3nt: TGTGCCAGCAGCCGTGGGCGACTGCGGAATCAGCCCCAGCATTTT

abundance: .
v_gene: TRBV11-2
d_gene: TRBD1
j_gene: TRBJ1-2
CDR3aa: CASSLRDRGSGYTF
CDR3nt: TGTGCCAGCAGCCTCCGGGACAGGGGCTCTGGCTACACCTTC

abundance: .
v_gene: TRBV28
d_gene: .
j_gene: TRBJ1-1
CDR3aa: CASSFRVGGTEAFF
CDR3nt: TGTGCCAGCAGTTTCAGGGTGGGGGGGACTGAAGCTTTCTTT

abundance: .
v_gene: TRBV7-2
d_gene: TRBD2
j_gene: TRBJ2-3
CDR3aa: CASSTSGLAGGGTDTQYF
CDR3nt: TGTGCCAGCAGCACCTCGGGACTAGCGGGGGGCGGCACAGATACGCAGTATTTT

abundance: .
v_gene: TRBV7-6
d_gene: TRBD2
j_gene: TRBJ2-1
CDR3aa: CASSPTAGGSYNEQFF
CDR3nt: TGTGCCAGCAGCCCAACAGCGGGGGGCTCCTACAATGAGCAGTTCTTC

abundance: few
v_gene: TRBV18
d_gene: .
j_gene: TRBJ1-3
CDR3aa: CASSPRTAGNTIYF
CDR3nt: TGTGCCAGCTCACCAAGGACGGCTGGAAACACCATATATTTT

abundance: .
v_gene: TRBV10-2
d_gene: TRBD1
j_gene: TRBJ1-1
CDR3aa: CASSDDRGTEAFF
CDR3nt: TGCGCCAGCAGTGACGACAGGGGAACTGAAGCTTTCTTT

abundance: .
v_gene: TRBV19
d_gene: TRBD1
j_gene: TRBJ1-4
CDR3aa: CASSRTTGWRSEKLFF
CDR3nt: TGTGCCAGTAGTCGAACGACAGGGTGGCGGTCAGAAAAACTGTTTTTT

abundance: .
v_gene: TRBV25-1
d_gene: .
j_gene: TRBJ1-2
CDR3aa: CASSELQGNYGYTF
CDR3nt: TGTGCCAGCAGTGAGCTCCAGGGGAACTATGGCTACACCTTC

abundance: once
v_gene: TRBV28
d_gene: .
j_gene: TRBJ1-1
CDR3aa: CASSFVAEAFF
CDR3nt: TGTGCCAGCAGTTTTGTCGCTGAAGCTTTCTTT

abundance: few
v_gene: TRBV6-5
d_gene: TRBD1
j_gene: TRBJ1-5
CDR3aa: CASRKQGPNQPQHF
CDR3nt: TGTGCCAGCAGAAAACAGGGGCCCAATCAGCCCCAGCATTTT

abundance: .
v_gene: TRBV11-2
d_gene: .
j_gene: TRBJ1-2
CDR3aa: CASSPDSNYGYTF
CDR3nt: TGTGCCAGCAGCCCAGACAGTAACTATGGCTACACCTTC

abundance: .
v_gene: TRBV7-2
d_gene: .
j_gene: TRBJ1-1
CDR3aa: CASSFQGSNTEAFF
CDR3nt: TGTGCCAGCAGCTTCCAGGGATCGAACACTGAAGCTTTCTTT

abundance: .
v_gene: TRBV3-1/TRBV3-2
d_gene: TRBD2
j_gene: TRBJ2-1
CDR3aa: CASSQRGAGNEQFF
CDR3nt: TGTGCCAGCAGCCAGCGGGGGGCGGGCAATGAGCAGTTCTTC

abundance: .
v_gene: TRBV19
d_gene: .
j_gene: TRBJ1-2
CDR3aa: CAGSPQGGYGYTF
CDR3nt: TGTGCCGGAAGCCCCCAGGGAGGCTATGGCTACACCTTC

abundance: .
v_gene: TRBV10-2
d_gene: .
j_gene: TRBJ2-1
CDR3aa: CASSDRLRFYNEQFF
CDR3nt: TGCGCCAGCAGTGATCGACTACGTTTCTACAATGAGCAGTTCTTC

abundance: once
v_gene: TRBV12-5
d_gene: TRBD1
j_gene: TRBJ1-2
CDR3aa: CASGLDRGYGYTF
CDR3nt: TGTGCTAGTGGTCTAGACAGGGGTTATGGCTACACCTTC

abundance: .
v_gene: TRBV7-9
d_gene: .
j_gene: TRBJ1-5
CDR3aa: CASSLVTQEGNQPQHF
CDR3nt: TGTGCCAGCAGCTTAGTAACACAGGAGGGCAATCAGCCCCAGCATTTT

abundance: .
v_gene: TRBV2
d_gene: .
j_gene: TRBJ1-1
CDR3aa: CASSDGLVSTEAFF
CDR3nt: TGTGCCAGCAGTGATGGACTGGTCTCTACTGAAGCTTTCTTT

abundance: .
v_gene: TRBV6-5
d_gene: TRBD1
j_gene: TRBJ1-6
CDR3aa: CASSSDRSNSPLHF
CDR3nt: TGTGCCAGCAGTTCGGACAGGTCTAATTCACCCCTCCACTTT

abundance: .
v_gene: TRBV28
d_gene: TRBD2
j_gene: TRBJ2-5
CDR3aa: CASRLAGGVQETQYF
CDR3nt: TGTGCCAGCAGGCTAGCGGGGGGCGTTCAAGAGACCCAGTACTTC